Listed below are T cell receptor beta chains from one sample, sequenced in a study of T cell repertoires in cytomegalovirus infection. No antigen has been identified for these receptors. TCRdb re-analysed the reads in MiXCR, keeping a single row per CDR3 protein. This table holds 640,000 or so distinct CDR3 sequences, around a third found once. This specimen was cultured PBMCs, taken from culture after CMV antigen stimulation. These receptors were collected from a human donor in good health (CMV status not recorded). Some clones in this sample may be carry-over from other donors' samples. Each CDR3 is given with its conserved first and last residue. A D gene is named only where the DNA matches it firmly. Rows give clone size only sometimes, using once, few, many, or a class for an expanded clone.

d_call	v_call	j_call	clone_size	cdr3_nt	cdr3_aa
.	TRBV27	TRBJ1-2	few	TGTGCCAGCAGTTTAGCGGCAGGGGAGAACTATGGCTACACCTTC	CASSLAAGENYGYTF
TRBD2	TRBV19	TRBJ2-5	.	TGTGCCAGTAGTCTTGCGGGAGGGCCGAGAGAGACCCAGTACTTC	CASSLAGGPRETQYF
.	TRBV28	TRBJ1-6	.	TGTGCCAGCAGTTTCGTGGAAAGGAGTAATTCACCCCTCCACTTT	CASSFVERSNSPLHF
.	TRBV12-3/TRBV12-4	TRBJ2-5	few	TGTGCCAGCACTGACCCGGGAGTGGAGACCCAGTACTTC	CASTDPGVETQYF
TRBD2	TRBV7-2	TRBJ2-2	many	TGTGCCAGCAGCTTTCGGCGGGAGTATAACGGGGAGCTGTTTTTT	CASSFRREYNGELFF
TRBD1	TRBV2	TRBJ2-1	.	TGTGCCAGCAGGCCCCCACAGGGGGGCTGGGGTGAGCAGTTCTTC	CASRPPQGGWGEQFF
TRBD2	TRBV2	TRBJ2-7	.	TGTGCCAGCAAAGGGCGGGAGGGCCCCTACGAGCAGTACTTC	CASKGREGPYEQYF
.	TRBV5-5	TRBJ2-3	.	TGTGCCAGCAGCCCGGGGACCCCCCAGCAGTATTTT	CASSPGTPQQYF
TRBD2	TRBV7-2	TRBJ2-2	.	TGTGCCAGCAGCTATACAGCGGGAACGAACACCGGGGAGCTGTTTTTT	CASSYTAGTNTGELFF
.	TRBV4-2	TRBJ1-6	few	TGTGCCAGCAGCCAGAGCACAGGGATGGATTCACCCCTCCACTTT	CASSQSTGMDSPLHF
TRBD2	TRBV29-1	TRBJ2-1	.	TGCAGCGCTATGACTAGCGGGGGGGCCGATGAGCAGTTCTTC	CSAMTSGGADEQFF
TRBD1	TRBV11-2	TRBJ2-1	few	TGTGCCAGCAGCTTAGGGGGCCAGGGGGCCAATGAGCAGTTCTTC	CASSLGGQGANEQFF
TRBD2	TRBV12-3/TRBV12-4	TRBJ2-1	.	TGTGCCAGCGGGACTAGCGGGAGAGACAATGAGCAGTTCTTC	CASGTSGRDNEQFF
.	TRBV20-1	TRBJ1-6	.	TGCAGTGCTAGAGAGACAGGATTTGATTCACCCCTCCACTTT	CSARETGFDSPLHF
.	TRBV20-1	TRBJ2-3	few	TGCAGTACCTACGGGACAGATACGCAGTATTTT	CSTYGTDTQYF
.	TRBV5-6	TRBJ2-1	.	TGTGCCAGCAGCCCCCCCATAACCCACTACAATGAGCAGTTCTTC	CASSPPITHYNEQFF
.	TRBV19	TRBJ2-1	few	TGTGCCAGTAGCTCTTGGTCCCACAATGAGCAGTTCTTC	CASSSWSHNEQFF
.	TRBV7-8	TRBJ2-1	.	TGTGCCAGCAGCAAGAGACAGGACCCCTACAATGAGCAGTTCTTC	CASSKRQDPYNEQFF
TRBD2	TRBV20-1	TRBJ2-7	few	TGCAGTGCTCTGACTAGCGGTCTAGACTACGAGCAGTACTTC	CSALTSGLDYEQYF
TRBD2	TRBV6-5	TRBJ2-3	.	TGTGCCAGCACTGGGGGGGGTAGCACAGATACGCAGTATTTT	CASTGGGSTDTQYF
.	TRBV7-9	TRBJ1-2	once	TGTGCCAGCAGCCCGAGCGGGGGGGAGTCTAACTATGGCTACACCTTC	CASSPSGGESNYGYTF
.	TRBV19	TRBJ1-5	.	TGTGCCAGTAGTATCATGGATCAGGCCACTCAGCCCCAGCATTTT	CASSIMDQATQPQHF
.	TRBV19	TRBJ1-5	.	TGTGCCAGTAGTACGTGGTCGAGTCCATGGGGGAATCAGCCCCAGCATTTT	CASSTWSSPWGNQPQHF
.	TRBV10-3	TRBJ1-5	.	TGTGCCATCAGTGAGTCGGCAGTTATCAGCAATCAGCCCCAGCATTTT	CAISESAVISNQPQHF
TRBD1	TRBV3-1	TRBJ1-5	.	TGTGCCAGCAGCCAAGTTCGAAAGACGGGACAGGGGATGAATCAGCCCCAGCATTTT	CASSQVRKTGQGMNQPQHF
.	TRBV7-9	TRBJ1-4	.	TGTGCCAGCAGCTTCGGCAGGGTACCGGAAAAACTGTTTTTT	CASSFGRVPEKLFF
TRBD1	TRBV6-5	TRBJ1-2	.	TGTGCCAGCAGTTCCGCGGACAGGTCACCATATGGCTACACCTTC	CASSSADRSPYGYTF
.	TRBV20-1	TRBJ1-1	.	TGCAGTGCTTCCCGGTGGGAGAACACTGAAGCTTTCTTT	CSASRWENTEAFF
.	TRBV7-2	TRBJ1-1	few	TGTGCCAGCAGCGGGGGGACGGGCGGCACTGAAGCTTTCTTT	CASSGGTGGTEAFF
.	TRBV5-5	TRBJ2-5	.	TGTGCCAGCAGCTTGGCAACTAGTTCGGAGACCCAGTACTTC	CASSLATSSETQYF
TRBD1	TRBV20-1	TRBJ2-3	.	TGCAGTGCTTCCCTGGGGACAGGGGGCACAGATACGCAGTATTTT	CSASLGTGGTDTQYF
TRBD2	TRBV6-6	TRBJ2-3	.	TGTGCCAGCAGGGACGGCGGGGGGGTAAAGGATACGCAGTATTTT	CASRDGGGVKDTQYF
TRBD2	TRBV7-9	TRBJ2-5	.	TGTGCCAGCAGCCGGACTAGCGGGCATGGGACCCAGTACTTC	CASSRTSGHGTQYF
TRBD2	TRBV20-1	TRBJ2-1	.	TGCAGTGCTAGATCTTATAGCGGGGAGTCCTACAATGAGCAGTTCTTC	CSARSYSGESYNEQFF